The 25 T cell receptor beta chains in this list originate from one sample, sequenced in a study of blood T cell repertoires in COVID-19. Method: immunoSEQ multiplex PCR; TCRdb's copy keeps in-frame clones and lacks some. The table lists over 300,000 clones, roughly 82% of them singletons. Sequencing input: peripheral blood. These receptors were obtained from a woman aged 45-65 years with acute or convalescent COVID-19.

The V call is TRBV27, the J call TRBJ1-2; D unresolved. Germline CDR1 reads MNHEY; CDR2 reads SMNVEV (reference sequence). The CDR3 consists of 15 residues. Trimming stripped 3 bases from V and 0 bases from J, with 11 bases between. The CDR3 sequence: CASSFRWAPNYGYTF. The CDR3 bases are TGTGCCAGCAGTTTTAGATGGGCTCCTAACTATGGCTACACCTTC.

This chain uses TRBV28 with TRBJ2-7; D not certain. The germline V gene has CDR1 MDHEN and CDR2 SYDVKM. The V gene lost 8 bases and the J gene lost 0 bases, with 11 bases spanning the gap. The length of the CDR3 is 13 residues. CDR3 sequence: CASGSIFSYEQYF. In DNA, the CDR3 is TGTGCCAGCGGCTCGATATTCTCCTACGAGCAGTACTTC. Using reference TRBV28 and TRBJ2-7 for the parts outside the CDR3, the full variable domain is DVKVTQSSRYLVKRTGEKVFLECVQDMDHENMFWYRQDPGLGLRLIYFSYDVKMKEKGDIPEGYSVSREKKERFSLILESASTNQTSMYLCASGSIFSYEQYFGPGTRLTVT.

The chain links TRBV9 to TRBJ2-1; weak D call: TRBD2 (5 bases). This CDR3 has 16 amino acids. From germline, CDR1 is SGDLS and CDR2 YYNGEE. V was pared by 0 bases and J by 3 bases, with 13 bases between. The CDR3 DNA sequence: TGTGCCAGCAGCGTAGTCCCTACGGGAAACTACAATGAGCAGTTCTTC. It translates to CASSVVPTGNYNEQFF.

The V call is TRBV15, the J call TRBJ2-7; 7 nucleotides line up with TRBD1. CDR3 length: 15 residues. Looked up from germline, CDR1 is LNHNV and CDR2 is YYDKDF (reference sequence). V shed 0 bases and J 2 bases; nucleotides not matched to a gene: 4. In DNA, the CDR3 is TGTGCCACCAGCAGAGAACGTCAGGGGGCCTACGAGCAGTACTTC. Encoded protein: CATSRERQGAYEQYF.

This sequence joins TRBV30 and TRBJ2-7; 9 positions match TRBD1. Trimming took 1 base from V and 5 from J; bases not matched to a gene: 0. The germline gives CDR1 GTSNPN, CDR2 SVGIG (reference sequence). This CDR3 region has 12 residues. CDR3: CAWSGDRDEQYF. CDR3 in DNA: TGTGCCTGGAGTGGGGACAGGGACGAGCAGTACTTC.

V usage is TRBV2 and J usage is TRBJ2-1; unclear D gene. V shed 1 base and J shed 9 bases, with 7 bases lying between them. Germline V gives CDR1 SNHLY, CDR2 FYNNEI. There are 12 residues in the CDR3. CDR3 in DNA: TGTGCCAGCAGTGAAGTTCGGTTTGAGCAGTTCTTC. Amino acid sequence: CASSEVRFEQFF.

This clone turned up a few times. The gene calls are TRBV5-1 and TRBJ2-1; 12 bases agree with TRBD1. J gave up 6 bases and V 4 bases, and 14 bases lay outside the gene matches. Looked up from germline, CDR1 is SGHRS and CDR2 is YFSETQ. The CDR3 sequence is 18 residues long. The CDR3 DNA is TGCGCCAGCAGCCCGGGGGAAACCGGGACAGGGGGCCGCAATGAGCAGTTCTTC. This sequence encodes CASSPGETGTGGRNEQFF. The entire variable domain, with the rest obtained from reference TRBV5-1 and TRBJ2-1, is as follows: KAGVTQTPRYLIKTRGQQVTLSCSPISGHRSVSWYQQTPGQGLQFLFEYFSETQRNKGNFPGRFSGRQFSNSRSEMNVSTLELGDSALYLCASSPGETGTGGRNEQFFGPGTRLTVL.

The chain combines TRBV4-2 with TRBJ2-1, with 8 bases that match TRBD2. Germline CDR1 is LGHNA and CDR2 is YNFKEQ. V dropped 5 bases and J dropped 6; count of bases not matched to a gene: 9. The CDR3 length is 15 residues. The CDR3 spells CASSKSGSGSNEQFF. CDR3 coding DNA: TGTGCCAGCAGCAAAAGCGGGAGCGGTAGCAATGAGCAGTTCTTC.

J is TRBJ2-2 and V is TRBV7-2; D is unresolved. Deletions cut 4 bases from V and 4 bases from J, with 7 bases between. Germline values: CDR1 SGHTA, CDR2 FQGNSA. The CDR3 totals 13 residues. Here the CDR3 DNA reads TGTGCCAGCAGCTCCAGTGTCACCGGGGAGCTGTTTTTT. Amino acids: CASSSSVTGELFF.

V and J are TRBV4-2 and TRBJ2-4; D is perhaps TRBD1 (5 bases). The ends were cut back, 0 bases at V and 0 bases at J, with 12 bases in the middle. The CDR3 has 17 amino acids. CDR1 and CDR2 from the germline V gene are LGHNA and YNFKEQ. For the CDR3, the DNA is TGTGCCAGCAGCCAAGAGGGGCGGTACCTAGCCAAAAACATTCAGTACTTC. Protein: CASSQEGRYLAKNIQYF.

This clone was recorded only once. The CDR3 is CASSLAGQDTEAFF. Here the CDR3 DNA reads TGCGCCAGCAGCTTGGCAGGGCAGGACACTGAAGCTTTCTTT. The chain uses TRBV5-1 and TRBJ1-1; tentatively, D is TRBD1 (5 bases). V lost 0 bases and J 3 bases, leaving 9 bases between the germline ends. Germline V gene lookup returns CDR1 SGHRS and CDR2 YFSETQ. The CDR3 extends over 14 amino acids.

V is TRBV29-1 and J is TRBJ2-1, with a possible D match to TRBD2 (5 bases). The CDR3 runs to 13 residues. V was shortened by 6 bases and J by 9 bases, with 18 bases between the two germline ends. Germline V gives CDR1 SQVTM, CDR2 ANQGSEA. This CDR3 reads CSVGRNSGGEQFF. The CDR3 nucleotides are TGCAGCGTGGGTAGAAACAGTGGAGGTGAGCAGTTCTTC.

V gene TRBV6-2 or TRBV6-3 combines with J gene TRBJ2-7, with D maybe TRBD1 (5 bases). The CDR3 covers 17 residues. CDR1 and CDR2 (germline): MNHEY, SVGEGT. V lost 2 bases, J lost 0 bases, and 17 bases lay in between. The CDR3 region has the DNA TGTGCCAGCAGTTACGACCCTCGGAAGGGGCCCTCCTACGAGCAGTACTTC. It codes for CASSYDPRKGPSYEQYF.

V is TRBV15 and J is TRBJ2-2; 7 bases map to TRBD1. The J segment lost 1 base and the V segment lost 1 base, leaving 3 bases of the junction unmatched. Germline V CDR1 and CDR2: LNHNV, YYDKDF (reference sequence). There are 16 residues in the CDR3. CDR3: CATSRGGQLNTGELFF. The CDR3 coding sequence is TGTGCCACCAGCAGAGGGGGACAGTTGAACACCGGGGAGCTGTTTTTT.

The chain is built from TRBV6-2 or TRBV6-3 and TRBJ2-1, with D possibly being TRBD1 (6 bases). V dropped 6 bases and J dropped 4 bases, with 19 bases sitting between them. The CDR3 is 16 amino acids. Germline CDR1 MNHEY, CDR2 SVGEGT. CDR3 coding DNA: TGTGCCAGCAGCTCCTCTACAGGGTGGCTGTACAATGAGCAGTTCTTC. It codes for CASSSSTGWLYNEQFF.

The V and J genes are TRBV21-1 and TRBJ1-4. TRBV21-1 is a recognized pseudogene. This CDR3 contains 13 residues. Here the CDR3 DNA reads TGTGCCAGCAGCCCAAGACCCCGGGAGAAACTGTTTTTT. It specifies CASSPRPREKLFF.

This chain links TRBV6-6 with TRBJ2-1; maybe TRBD1 (6 bases). The CDR3 covers 11 residues. Germline CDR1 reads MNHNY; CDR2 reads SVGAGI (reference sequence). V lost 1 base, J lost 15 bases, and 10 bases lay in between. CDR3 nucleotide sequence: TGTGCCAGCAGTTACTACAGGGCGATGTTCTTC. Residues: CASSYYRAMFF.

This clone was observed a handful of times. The CDR3 sequence is CASIGDTEAFF. In DNA, the CDR3 is TGTGCCAGCATCGGGGACACTGAAGCTTTCTTT. The genes are TRBV5-4 and TRBJ1-1, with D hard to call. Germline loops: CDR1 SGHNT, CDR2 YYREEE (reference sequence). The CDR3 has 11 residues. The V end lost 6 bases, the J end lost 3 bases, and 6 bases lay between the germline ends. The variable domain in full, with the rest retrieved from reference TRBV5-4 and TRBJ1-1, is ETGVTQSPTHLIKTRGQQVTLRCSSQSGHNTVSWYQQALGQGPQFIFQYYREEENGRGNFPPRFSGLQFPNYSSELNVNALELDDSALYLCASIGDTEAFFGQGTRLTVV.

This clone was picked up one time. The chain is built from TRBV12-3 or TRBV12-4 and TRBJ2-2; tentatively, D is TRBD1 (7 bases). V gave up 4 bases and J gave up 5 bases, with 8 bases separating them. The CDR3 contains 13 residues. This CDR3 reads CASSSGGTGELFF. The CDR3 DNA is TGTGCCAGCAGTTCAGGGGGGACCGGGGAGCTGTTTTTT.

This chain uses TRBV29-1 with TRBJ2-6; D possibly corresponds to TRBD1 (5 bases). This CDR3 spans 14 amino acids. CDR1 is SQVTM and CDR2 is ANQGSEA in the germline V gene. V dropped 5 bases and J dropped 4 bases, with 12 bases sitting between them. CDR3 sequence (DNA): TGCAGCGTTTGGGCAGGGCGGGGGGCCAACGTCCTGACTTTC. Its protein is CSVWAGRGANVLTF.

Remarks on this clone: Its ends do not fully match the called genes, so a read error is possible. This chain joins TRBV5-1 and TRBJ2-2; 8 bases are a match to TRBD2. Germline values: CDR1 SGHRS, CDR2 YFSETQ. This CDR3 has 16 amino acids. The CDR3 DNA reads as TGCGTCAGCAGCTTGAGGAGCGGGAGGAACACCGGGGAGCTGTTTTTT. Protein product: CVSSLRSGRNTGELFF.

This chain joins TRBV5-6 and TRBJ1-4; no clear D gene. V lost 0 bases to trimming and J lost 3 bases, with 12 bases between them. CDR1 and CDR2 (germline): SGHDT, YYEEEE. The CDR3 totals 16 residues. The CDR3 coding sequence is TGTGCCAGCAGCTTGGGATGGCCACGCTCTAATGAAAAACTGTTTTTT. It translates to CASSLGWPRSNEKLFF.

This clone was observed a few times. The chain has TRBV20-1 and TRBJ1-4; 7 nucleotides line up with TRBD1. This CDR3 is built from 11 residues. The germline CDR1 and CDR2 sequences are DFQATT and SNEGSKA (reference sequence). The J segment lost 7 bases and the V segment lost 6 bases, leaving 2 bases of the junction unmatched. In nucleotides, the CDR3 is TGCAGTGCCCGACAGGGTGAAAAACTGTTTTTT. Translated, it gives CSARQGEKLFF.

V gene TRBV19 combines with J gene TRBJ2-3, with TRBD2 as a possible D gene (7 bases). The V end was cut by 5 bases, the J end by 0 bases, with 21 bases between. The germline gives CDR1 LNHDA, CDR2 SQIVND (reference sequence). The CDR3 is 18 residues long. This chain's CDR3 is CASSGRVTGKPSTDTQYF. The CDR3 DNA follows: TGTGCCAGTAGTGGGAGGGTTACAGGGAAGCCTAGCACAGATACGCAGTATTTT.

The rearrangement uses TRBV27 and TRBJ1-3, with D hard to call. The CDR3 totals 12 residues. Per germline, CDR1 MNHEY and CDR2 SMNVEV (reference sequence). Trimming stripped 10 bases from V and 0 bases from J, with 7 bases between. The CDR3 protein is CANDTSGNTIYF. The DNA of the CDR3 is TGTGCCAACGACACCTCTGGAAACACCATATATTTT.